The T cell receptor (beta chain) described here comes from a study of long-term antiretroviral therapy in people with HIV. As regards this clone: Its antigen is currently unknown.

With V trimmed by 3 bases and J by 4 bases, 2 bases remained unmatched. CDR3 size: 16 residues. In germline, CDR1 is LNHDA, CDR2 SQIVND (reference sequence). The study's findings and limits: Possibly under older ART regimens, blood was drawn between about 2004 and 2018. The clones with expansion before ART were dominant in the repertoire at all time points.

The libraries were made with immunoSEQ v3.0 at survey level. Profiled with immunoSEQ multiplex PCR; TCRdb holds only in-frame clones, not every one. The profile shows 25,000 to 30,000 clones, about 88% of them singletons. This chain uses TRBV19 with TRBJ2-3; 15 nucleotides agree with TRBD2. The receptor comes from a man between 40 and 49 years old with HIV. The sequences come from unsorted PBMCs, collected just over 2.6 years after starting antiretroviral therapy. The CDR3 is CASSMRTSGRADTQYF. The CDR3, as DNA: TGTGCCAGTAGTATGAGGACTAGCGGGAGGGCAGATACGCAGTATTTT. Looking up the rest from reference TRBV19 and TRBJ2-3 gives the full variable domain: DGGITQSPKYLFRKEGQNVTLSCEQNLNHDAMYWYRQDPGQGLRLIYYSQIVNDFQKGDIAEGYSVSREKKESFPLTVTSAQKNPTAFYLCASSMRTSGRADTQYFGPGTRLTVL.